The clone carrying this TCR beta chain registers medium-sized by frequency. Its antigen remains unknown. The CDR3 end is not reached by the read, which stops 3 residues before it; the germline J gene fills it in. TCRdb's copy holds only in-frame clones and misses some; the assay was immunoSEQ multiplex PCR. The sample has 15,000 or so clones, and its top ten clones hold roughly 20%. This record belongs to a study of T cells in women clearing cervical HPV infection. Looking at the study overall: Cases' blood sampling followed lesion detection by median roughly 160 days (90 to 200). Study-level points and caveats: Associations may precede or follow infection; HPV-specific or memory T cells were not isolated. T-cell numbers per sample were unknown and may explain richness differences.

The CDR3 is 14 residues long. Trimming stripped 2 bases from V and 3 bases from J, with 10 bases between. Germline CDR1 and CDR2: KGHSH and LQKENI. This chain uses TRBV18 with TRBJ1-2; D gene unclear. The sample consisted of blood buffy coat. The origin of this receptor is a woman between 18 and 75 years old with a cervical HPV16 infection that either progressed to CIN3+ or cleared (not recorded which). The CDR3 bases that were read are TGTGCCAGCTCACCAGCTCAGAGTGACTATGGC. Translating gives CASSPAQSDYG. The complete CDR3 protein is CASSPAQSDYGYTF. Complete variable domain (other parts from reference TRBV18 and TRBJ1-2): NAGVMQNPRHLVRRRGQEARLRCSPMKGHSHVYWYRQLPEEGLKFMVYLQKENIIDESGMPKERFSAEFPKEGPSILRIQQVVRGDSAAYFCASSPAQSDYGYTFGSGTRLTVV.